A single sample is the source of the 19 T cell receptor beta chains below, sequenced in a study of cytotoxic CD8 clonotypes in ibrutinib-treated CLL. Sequenced by immunoSEQ multiplex PCR; TCRdb stores in-frame clones only, minus some. This sample has some 47,000 clones; around three fifths occur once, and the top ten carry approximately 27%. The sequencing here drew on PBMCs, taken after 24 months of ibrutinib treatment. All receptors derive from a human donor with chronic lymphocytic leukemia.

This clone was seen only a few times. In the same sample, other DNA sequences code for this CDR3. The chain links TRBV2 to TRBJ1-1, with D possibly being TRBD1 (6 bases). Trimming cost V 5 bases and J 0 bases, with 10 bases left between them. The CDR3 extends over 14 amino acids. The V gene's germline CDR1 is SNHLY and CDR2 FYNNEI. The CDR3 DNA reads as TGTGCCAGCAGTCGCAGGGGCATGAACACTGAAGCTTTCTTT. It translates to CASSRRGMNTEAFF.

CDR3: CATSAGQGRNTEAFF. Written as DNA, the CDR3 is TGTGCCACCAGCGCGGGACAGGGTAGGAACACTGAAGCTTTCTTT. This chain uses TRBV15 with TRBJ1-1; TRBD1 matches 9 bases. From germline, CDR1 is LNHNV and CDR2 YYDKDF (reference sequence). Trimming took 5 bases from V and 1 from J; bases not matched to a gene: 5. CDR3 length: 15 amino acids.

V usage is TRBV20-1 and J usage is TRBJ1-2; the D is unclear. Trimming cost V 3 bases and J 3 bases, with 5 bases left between them. Looked up from germline, CDR1 is DFQATT and CDR2 is SNEGSKA (reference sequence). The CDR3 totals 11 residues. This CDR3 is CSASLDYGYTF. The DNA of the CDR3 is TGCAGTGCTAGCCTCGACTATGGCTACACCTTC.

The table lists this clone with a count of one. The genes are TRBV2 and TRBJ1-2, with 7 bases lining up with TRBD1. The V segment lost 4 bases and the J segment 3 bases; nucleotides outside the gene matches: 8. Germline V lookup: CDR1 SNHLY, CDR2 FYNNEI. The CDR3 sequence is 15 residues long. The CDR3 reads CASSAGTATHYGYTF. CDR3 DNA sequence: TGTGCCAGCAGTGCCGGGACAGCCACTCACTATGGCTACACCTTC. Based on the CDR3 plus reference TRBV2 and TRBJ1-2, the full variable domain is EPEVTQTPSHQVTQMGQEVILRCVPISNHLYFYWYRQILGQKVEFLVSFYNNEISEKSEIFDDQFSVERPDGSNFTLKIRSTKLEDSAMYFCASSAGTATHYGYTFGSGTRLTVV.

DNA for the CDR3: TGTGCCAGCAGCTTAGTTGCAGGGGGATACTCCTACGAGCAGTACTTC. Residues: CASSLVAGGYSYEQYF. The rearrangement links TRBV7-2 to TRBJ2-7; 7 bases agree with TRBD1. CDR3 length equals 16 residues. The J segment lost 0 bases and the V segment lost 1 base, leaving 6 bases of the junction unmatched. In germline, CDR1 is SGHTA, CDR2 FQGNSA.

This chain connects TRBV14 to TRBJ1-1; D is possibly TRBD1 (5 bases). Germline loops: CDR1 SGHDN, CDR2 FVKESK. V gave up 1 base and J gave up 6 bases, with 12 bases separating them. The CDR3 has 14 residues. The CDR3 DNA follows: TGTGCCAGCAGCCAAGTGAGGGGTAAGGCTGAAGCTTTCTTT. The encoded protein is CASSQVRGKAEAFF. The full variable domain, its missing parts supplied by reference TRBV14 and TRBJ1-1, is EAGVTQFPSHSVIEKGQTVTLRCDPISGHDNLYWYRRVMGKEIKFLLHFVKESKQDESGMPNNRFLAERTGGTYSTLKVQPAELEDSGVYFCASSQVRGKAEAFFGQGTRLTVV.

The chain joins TRBV29-1 to TRBJ1-2; 10 positions agree with TRBD1. Trimming took 7 bases from V and 4 from J; bases not matched to a gene: 9. Germline V CDR1 and CDR2: SQVTM, ANQGSEA. This CDR3 contains 14 residues. The CDR3: CSAEGTGVGYGYTF. In DNA, the CDR3 is TGCAGCGCAGAGGGGACAGGGGTCGGCTATGGCTACACCTTC.

This chain links TRBV15 with TRBJ1-5; D call uncertain. Germline V CDR1 and CDR2: LNHNV, YYDKDF (reference sequence). This CDR3 spans 14 amino acids. V lost 0 bases and J 7 bases, leaving 10 bases between the germline ends. The CDR3 bases are TGTGCCACCAGCAGAGAGCGGGGTTGGCAGCCCCAGCATTTT. Amino acid sequence: CATSRERGWQPQHF.

The V call is TRBV5-1, the J call TRBJ1-5; D is unclear. This CDR3 comprises 13 residues. Deletions cut 1 base from V and 5 bases from J, with 7 bases between. Germline assignment: CDR1 SGHRS and CDR2 YFSETQ. CDR3 in DNA: TGCGCCAGCAGCTTGAACACCGATCAGCCCCAGCATTTT. Translation gives CASSLNTDQPQHF. Together with reference TRBV5-1 and TRBJ1-5, the CDR3 gives the full variable domain: KAGVTQTPRYLIKTRGQQVTLSCSPISGHRSVSWYQQTPGQGLQFLFEYFSETQRNKGNFPGRFSGRQFSNSRSEMNVSTLELGDSALYLCASSLNTDQPQHFGDGTRLSIL.

This clone was counted only a few times. The chain couples TRBV5-1 to TRBJ1-2; D ambiguous. This CDR3 spans 16 amino acids. Trimming removed 3 bases at V and 6 bases at J, with 21 bases between. Per the germline V gene, CDR1 is SGHRS and CDR2 is YFSETQ. Here the CDR3 reads CASSYGGGSALNGYTF. CDR3 nucleotides: TGCGCCAGCAGCTATGGTGGTGGCAGTGCTTTGAATGGCTACACCTTC.

The chain links TRBV6-4 to TRBJ2-2; D remains ambiguous. Looked up from germline, CDR1 is MRHNA and CDR2 is SNTAGT. The CDR3 is 14 residues long. Trimming took off 6 bases at V and 2 bases at J, with 10 bases between the two ends. The CDR3 sequence: CASRQQTNTGELFF. DNA for the CDR3: TGTGCCAGCAGACAACAGACCAACACCGGGGAGCTGTTTTTT.

CDR3 in DNA: TGCGCCAGCAGCCAAGAGTCAGGGTTCGGGGCCAACGTCCTGACTTTC. It yields the protein CASSQESGFGANVLTF. This chain uses TRBV4-1 with TRBJ2-6; D might be TRBD1 (5 bases). The CDR3 runs to 16 residues. Germline V CDR1 and CDR2: MGHRA, YSYEKL. The V end lost 0 bases, the J end lost 4 bases, and 10 bases lay between the germline ends.

This clone showed up just a few times. V gene TRBV6-5 combines with J gene TRBJ2-1; D is unresolved. CDR1 MNHEY and CDR2 SVGAGI come from the germline V gene. CDR3 length equals 15 residues. Trimming removed 6 bases at V and 4 bases at J, with 16 bases between. The CDR3 loop reads CASSSEVAAYNEQFF. CDR3 in DNA: TGTGCCAGCAGCAGTGAGGTGGCAGCGTACAATGAGCAGTTCTTC.

This clone was observed a single time. The chain has TRBV2 and TRBJ1-1, with no clear D. Germline values: CDR1 SNHLY, CDR2 FYNNEI. Trimming removed 0 bases from V and 8 bases from J, with 10 bases in between. The CDR3 consists of 13 residues. The CDR3 sequence is CASSEARAKEAFF. In nucleotides, the CDR3 is TGTGCCAGCAGTGAAGCGCGGGCAAAAGAAGCTTTCTTT.

This sequence joins TRBV6-1 and TRBJ2-7; no definite D call. The CDR3 is 14 residues long. Germline-derived CDR1 and CDR2 are MNHNS and SASEGT. The germline V and J ends were trimmed by 4 bases and 0 bases, with 10 bases remaining between them. Here the CDR3 DNA reads TGTGCCAGCAGTGCCCGACATTCCTCCTACGAGCAGTACTTC. Translation gives CASSARHSSYEQYF.

V gene TRBV10-2 combines with J gene TRBJ2-2; D is uncertain. The germline V gene has CDR1 WSHSY and CDR2 SAAADI. CDR3 length: 14 residues. V dropped 10 bases and J dropped 6 bases, with 18 bases sitting between them. CDR3 amino acids: CANPEAGVSGELFF. CDR3 bases: TGCGCCAACCCAGAGGCTGGAGTCTCCGGGGAGCTGTTTTTT.

J is TRBJ1-1 and V is TRBV5-6; a weak D match, TRBD1 (6 bases). Germline V gene data show CDR1 as SGHDT and CDR2 as YYEEEE. Trimming took off 2 bases at V and 4 bases at J, with 15 bases between the two ends. The CDR3 has 15 amino acids. CDR3 residues: CASSFWHREATEAFF. As DNA, the CDR3 is TGTGCCAGCAGCTTCTGGCACAGGGAGGCCACTGAAGCTTTCTTT.

V usage is TRBV7-8 and J usage is TRBJ2-7, with a weak D call TRBD1 (6 bases). V shed 4 bases and J shed 3 bases, with 13 bases lying between them. CDR1 is SGHVS and CDR2 is FQNEAQ in the germline V gene. The CDR3 has 14 residues. The CDR3 DNA follows: TGTGCCAGCAGCTCGATCCGGGACAACTACGAGCAGTACTTC. As protein: CASSSIRDNYEQYF.

This clone was seen ten or more times. The chain employs TRBV25-1 and TRBJ1-1; TRBD1 is a possible D gene (5 bases). The V end was cut by 4 bases, the J end by 4 bases, with 13 bases between. The CDR3 is 14 residues long. Germline-derived CDR1 and CDR2 are MGHDK and SYGVNS. The CDR3 DNA reads TGTGCCAGCAGTGGGGCAGGGCGGAGCACTGAAGCTTTCTTT. This gives the protein CASSGAGRSTEAFF.